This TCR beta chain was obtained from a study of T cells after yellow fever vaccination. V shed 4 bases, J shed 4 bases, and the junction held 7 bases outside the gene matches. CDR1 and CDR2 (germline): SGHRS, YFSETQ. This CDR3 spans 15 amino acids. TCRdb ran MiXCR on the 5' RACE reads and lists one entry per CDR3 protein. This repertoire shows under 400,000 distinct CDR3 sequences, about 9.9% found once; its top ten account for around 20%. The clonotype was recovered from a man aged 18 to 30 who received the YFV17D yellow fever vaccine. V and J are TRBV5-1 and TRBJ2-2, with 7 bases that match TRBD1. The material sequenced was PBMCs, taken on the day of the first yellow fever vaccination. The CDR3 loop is CASSLDRGLTGELFF. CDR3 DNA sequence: TGCGCCAGCAGCCTGGATAGGGGGCTCACCGGGGAGCTGTTTTTT.